The 17 T cell receptor beta chains below all came from one sample that was sequenced in a study of shared clonotypes between healthy human individuals. Positively selected for CCR7, the CD45RO-negative cells used as naive CD8 cells excluded terminally differentiated effector memory CD45RA+ cells. Sequencing used immunoSEQ multiplex PCR; TCRdb keeps in-frame clones, though not all of them. The sample has some 580,000 clones; roughly 98% are singletons. Specimen: naive CD8+ T cells sorted from blood. All receptors derive from a man younger than 45 in good health.

J is TRBJ2-2 and V is TRBV29-1, with unresolved D. The CDR3 runs 13 residues. V gave up 3 bases and J gave up 1 base, with 6 bases separating them. The V gene's germline CDR1 is SQVTM and CDR2 ANQGSEA. The CDR3 reads CSVDLVNTGELFF. The CDR3 DNA reads TGCAGCGTTGATTTGGTGAACACCGGGGAGCTGTTTTTT.

The CDR3 here is CASSQDPGAPGETQYF. DNA of the CDR3: TGCGCCAGCAGCCAAGACCCCGGGGCGCCTGGGGAGACCCAGTACTTC. The chain couples TRBV4-1 to TRBJ2-5; D is perhaps TRBD1 or TRBD2 (5 bases each). V dropped 0 bases and J dropped 5 bases, with 16 bases sitting between them. The CDR3 contains 16 residues. The germline V gene encodes CDR1 MGHRA and CDR2 YSYEKL.

This sequence joins TRBV7-9 and TRBJ2-1; D possibly corresponds to TRBD2 (6 bases). The CDR3 has 15 residues. The V end was cut by 8 bases, the J end by 6 bases, with 20 bases between. Germline V gene lookup returns CDR1 SEHNR and CDR2 FQNEAQ (reference sequence). CDR3 sequence reads: CASAEETSFGNEQFF. Written as DNA, the CDR3 is TGTGCCAGCGCCGAGGAGACTAGTTTTGGCAATGAGCAGTTCTTC.

The rearrangement joins TRBV4-3 to TRBJ2-1; perhaps TRBD2 as D (6 bases). With 0 bases removed from V and 4 bases from J, the gap between germline ends came to 13 bases. CDR3 size: 16 residues. In germline, CDR1 is LGHNA, CDR2 YSLEER. The CDR3 sequence is CASSQDLAGPYNEQFF. For the CDR3, the DNA is TGCGCCAGCAGCCAAGATTTGGCGGGACCTTACAATGAGCAGTTCTTC.

The chain joins TRBV7-7 to TRBJ2-1; D unresolved. CDR3 size: 13 residues. The V gene lost 5 bases and the J gene lost 4 bases, with 9 bases spanning the gap. Germline CDR1 is SSHAT and CDR2 is FNYEAQ (reference sequence). The CDR3 region is CASSPAPYNEQFF. The CDR3 DNA sequence: TGTGCCAGCAGCCCGGCGCCGTACAATGAGCAGTTCTTC.

This chain joins TRBV7-3 and TRBJ2-3, with D hard to call. The CDR3 runs to 12 residues. V lost 2 bases and J lost 9, with 9 bases in between. The germline V gene has CDR1 SGHTA and CDR2 FQGTGA. Written as DNA, the CDR3 is TGTGCCAGCAGCTTAGGTGGGAAGACGCAGTATTTT. It translates to CASSLGGKTQYF.

This clone was detected once. The chain couples TRBV29-1 to TRBJ2-2; 14 bases are shared with TRBD2. The CDR3 is made up of 21 amino acids. The V and J ends lost 4 bases and 3 bases, in that order; junction bases with no gene match: 19. The germline CDR1 and CDR2 sequences are SQVTM and ANQGSEA. DNA of the CDR3: TGCAGCGTTGTAGGCCTCTGGGGACTAGCGGGAGAGGTTGTAGACACCGGGGAGCTGTTTTTT. Translating it yields CSVVGLWGLAGEVVDTGELFF.

The V call is TRBV9, the J call TRBJ2-3; possibly TRBD2 for D (6 bases). This CDR3 is 16 amino acids long. Per germline, CDR1 SGDLS and CDR2 YYNGEE. V was pared by 2 bases and J by 0 bases, with 13 bases between. CDR3 nucleotide sequence: TGTGCCAGCAGCGTTTCCAGGAGGGAGAGCACAGATACGCAGTATTTT. This codes for CASSVSRRESTDTQYF. The full variable domain, with the rest looked up from reference TRBV9 and TRBJ2-3, is DSGVTQTPKHLITATGQRVTLRCSPRSGDLSVYWYQQSLDQGLQFLIQYYNGEERAKGNILERFSAQQFPDLHSELNLSSLELGDSALYFCASSVSRRESTDTQYFGPGTRLTVL.

This chain links TRBV5-1 with TRBJ2-7; unclear D gene. The CDR3 spans 15 residues. V lost 4 bases to trimming and J lost 9 bases, with 23 bases between them. Germline values: CDR1 SGHRS, CDR2 YFSETQ. The CDR3 DNA reads as TGCGCCAGCAGCGCCTCGGGTCCTTCCTTGCTTGGGCAGTACTTC. The encoded protein is CASSASGPSLLGQYF.

This clone was picked up one time. Distinct nucleotide sequences in the sample also encode this CDR3. V is TRBV5-1 and J is TRBJ1-1; 7 positions match TRBD1. The CDR3 length is 14 residues. V was pared by 5 bases and J by 0 bases, with 4 bases of the junction left unmatched. In germline, CDR1 is SGHRS, CDR2 YFSETQ. CDR3 sequence (DNA): TGCGCCAGCAGAACAGGGGATATGAACACTGAAGCTTTCTTT. It codes for CASRTGDMNTEAFF.

The V gene is TRBV20-1, the J gene TRBJ1-1, with a weak D call TRBD1 (6 bases). V gave up 6 bases and J gave up 5 bases, with 10 bases separating them. The CDR3 loop spans 11 amino acids. Germline V gene sequence: CDR1 DFQATT, CDR2 SNEGSKA (reference sequence). CDR3 sequence reads: CSAEGVTEAFF. CDR3 DNA: TGCAGTGCGGAGGGGGTGACTGAAGCTTTCTTT.

The chain joins TRBV7-9 to TRBJ2-5; D is perhaps TRBD1 or TRBD2 (6 bases each). With 5 bases removed from V and 5 bases from J, the gap between germline ends came to 27 bases. CDR3 length: 18 residues. The germline V gene encodes CDR1 SEHNR and CDR2 FQNEAQ (reference sequence). The CDR3 DNA is TGTGCCAGCAGCCCACCCAGGGGCCCGGGGGTGTTAGTGGAGACCCAGTACTTC. This gives the protein CASSPPRGPGVLVETQYF.

J is TRBJ2-1 and V is TRBV5-1, with 7 bases fitting TRBD1. The V gene end was trimmed by 0 bases and the J gene end by 1 base; junction bases not matched to a gene: 10. This CDR3 contains 18 residues. CDR1 is SGHRS and CDR2 is YFSETQ in the germline V gene. The CDR3 reads CASSLDARQGGSYNEQFF. The CDR3 DNA reads as TGCGCCAGCAGCTTGGATGCGAGACAGGGTGGTTCCTACAATGAGCAGTTCTTC.

The chain combines TRBV21-1 with TRBJ2-1; the DNA was not used to check the table's D call, TRBD2. TRBV21-1 is marked as a pseudogene. This CDR3 region has 18 residues. The CDR3 coding sequence is TGTGCCAGCAGAAAAACCCGGACTAGCGAGTTCTTGAACAATGAGCAGTTCTTC. Its translation: CASRKTRTSEFLNNEQFF.

The chain has TRBV29-1 and TRBJ2-1; D remains ambiguous. The CDR3 is 13 residues long. The germline V and J ends were trimmed by 1 base and 6 bases, with 10 bases remaining between them. Germline CDR1 reads SQVTM; CDR2 reads ANQGSEA. The DNA for the CDR3 is TGCAGCGTTGAAGGGGTCCAACTCAATGAGCAGTTCTTC. Its protein is CSVEGVQLNEQFF.

The genes are TRBV14 and TRBJ2-7, with D perhaps TRBD1 (5 bases). The CDR3 spans 12 residues. Trimming removed 1 base at V and 6 bases at J, with 7 bases between. Germline V CDR1 and CDR2: SGHDN, FVKESK. In DNA form, the CDR3 reads TGTGCCAGCAGCCAAGCCCAGGGCGAGCAGTACTTC. Translated: CASSQAQGEQYF.

This clone was observed a single time. The gene calls are TRBV27 and TRBJ2-5; possible D gene TRBD2, 5 bases. The V end was cut by 5 bases, the J end by 5 bases, with 9 bases between. The CDR3 consists of 12 residues. Germline CDR1 is MNHEY and CDR2 is SMNVEV (reference sequence). CDR3: CASSLGVETQYF. The CDR3, as DNA: TGTGCCAGCAGTCTCGGGGTGGAGACCCAGTACTTC.